This entry features one T cell receptor (beta chain) sequence. Its antigen remains unknown. The data were obtained in a study of early T cells in non-severe SARS-CoV-2 infection. Study summary: Chains were unpaired, as sequencing was done on bulk RNA from unsorted whole blood. Findings of the study overall: Private and CD4 specificities were missed by VDJdb matching, which favored anti-spike CD8 responses.

The CDR3 covers 13 residues. V was cut by 3 bases and J by 4 bases, with 9 bases left in between. Germline CDR1 reads MNHEY; CDR2 reads SMNVEV (reference sequence). Unique molecular identifiers tagged individual cDNA molecules. TCRdb ran MiXCR on the 5' RACE reads and lists one entry per CDR3 protein. The sample gives 75,000 to 90,000 distinct CDR3 sequences, less than 8% of which show up once; about 7.8% is in the top ten. This receptor was identified in an adult who was a healthcare worker with PCR-confirmed SARS-CoV-2 infection or an uninfected control (not recorded which). The sequencing sample was made of whole blood. This chain uses TRBV27 with TRBJ1-1; D may be TRBD1 (5 bases). The CDR3 DNA sequence: TGTGCCAGCAGTTTTCTAGGGGCCACTGAAGCTTTCTTT. This codes for CASSFLGATEAFF.